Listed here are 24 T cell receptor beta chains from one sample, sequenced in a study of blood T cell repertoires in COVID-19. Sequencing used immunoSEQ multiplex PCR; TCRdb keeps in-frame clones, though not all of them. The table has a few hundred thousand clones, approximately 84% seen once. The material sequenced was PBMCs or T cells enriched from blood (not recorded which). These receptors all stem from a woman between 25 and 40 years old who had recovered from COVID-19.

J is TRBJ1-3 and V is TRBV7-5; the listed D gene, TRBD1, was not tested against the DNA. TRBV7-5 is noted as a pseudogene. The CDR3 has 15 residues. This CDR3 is CARSLVQFSGNTIYF. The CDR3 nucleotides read TGTGCCAGAAGCTTAGTCCAGTTCTCTGGAAACACCATATATTTT.

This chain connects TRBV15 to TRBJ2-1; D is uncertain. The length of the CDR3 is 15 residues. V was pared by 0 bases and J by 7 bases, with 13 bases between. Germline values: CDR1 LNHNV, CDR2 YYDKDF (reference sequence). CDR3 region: CATSRDRSHGNEQFF. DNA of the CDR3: TGTGCCACCAGCAGAGATAGGAGTCATGGTAATGAGCAGTTCTTC. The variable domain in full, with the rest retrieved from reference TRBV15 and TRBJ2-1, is DAMVIQNPRYQVTQFGKPVTLSCSQTLNHNVMYWYQQKSSQAPKLLFHYYDKDFNNEADTPDNFQSRRPNTSFCFLDIRSPGLGDTAMYLCATSRDRSHGNEQFFGPGTRLTVL.

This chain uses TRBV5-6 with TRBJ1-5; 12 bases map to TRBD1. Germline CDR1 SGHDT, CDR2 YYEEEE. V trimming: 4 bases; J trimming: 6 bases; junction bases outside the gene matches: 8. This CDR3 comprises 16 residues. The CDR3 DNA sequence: TGTGCCAGCAGCCGCTTTGGGACAGGGGGCGGTCAGCCCCAGCATTTT. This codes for CASSRFGTGGGQPQHF.

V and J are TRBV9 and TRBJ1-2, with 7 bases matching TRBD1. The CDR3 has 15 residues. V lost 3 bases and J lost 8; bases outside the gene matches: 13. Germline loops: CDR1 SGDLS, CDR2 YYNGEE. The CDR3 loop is CASSGEFRGREGYTF. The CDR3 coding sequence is TGTGCCAGCAGCGGAGAATTTAGGGGGCGCGAAGGCTACACCTTC.

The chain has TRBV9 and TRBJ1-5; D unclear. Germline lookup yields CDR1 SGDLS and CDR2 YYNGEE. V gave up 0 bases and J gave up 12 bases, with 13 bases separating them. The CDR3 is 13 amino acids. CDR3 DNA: TGTGCCAGCAGCGTAGAAGAATCAGGTGACCAGCATTTT. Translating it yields CASSVEESGDQHF.

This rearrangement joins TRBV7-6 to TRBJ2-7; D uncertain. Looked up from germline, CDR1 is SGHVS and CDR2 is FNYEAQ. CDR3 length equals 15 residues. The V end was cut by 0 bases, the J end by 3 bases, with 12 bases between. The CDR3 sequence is CASSLALNPGYEQYF. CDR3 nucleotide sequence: TGTGCCAGCAGCTTAGCGCTAAACCCGGGCTACGAGCAGTACTTC.

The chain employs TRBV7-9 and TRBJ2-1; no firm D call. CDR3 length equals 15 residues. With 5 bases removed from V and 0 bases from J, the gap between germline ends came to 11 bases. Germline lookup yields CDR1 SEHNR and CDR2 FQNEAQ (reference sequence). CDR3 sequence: CASSPYWSSYNEQFF. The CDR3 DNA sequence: TGTGCCAGCAGCCCGTACTGGAGCTCCTACAATGAGCAGTTCTTC.

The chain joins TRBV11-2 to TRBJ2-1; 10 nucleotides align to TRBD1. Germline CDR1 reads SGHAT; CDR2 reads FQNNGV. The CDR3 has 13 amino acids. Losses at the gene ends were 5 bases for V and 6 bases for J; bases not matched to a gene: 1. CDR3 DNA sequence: TGTGCCAGCAGCAGGGACAGGGGCAATGAGCAGTTCTTC. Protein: CASSRDRGNEQFF.

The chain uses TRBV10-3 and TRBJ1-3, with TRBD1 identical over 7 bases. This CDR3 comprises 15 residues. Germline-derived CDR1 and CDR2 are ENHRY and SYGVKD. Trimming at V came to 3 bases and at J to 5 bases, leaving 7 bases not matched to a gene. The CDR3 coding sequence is TGTGCCATCAGTGACCAAGACAGGGATCGAAACACCATATATTTT. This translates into CAISDQDRDRNTIYF.

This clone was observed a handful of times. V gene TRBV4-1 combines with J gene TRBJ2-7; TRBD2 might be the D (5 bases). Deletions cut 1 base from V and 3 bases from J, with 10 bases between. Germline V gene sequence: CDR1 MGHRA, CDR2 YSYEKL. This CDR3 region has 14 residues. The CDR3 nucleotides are TGCGCCAGCAGCCAAGGCCTACGGGGCTACGAGCAGTACTTC. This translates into CASSQGLRGYEQYF.

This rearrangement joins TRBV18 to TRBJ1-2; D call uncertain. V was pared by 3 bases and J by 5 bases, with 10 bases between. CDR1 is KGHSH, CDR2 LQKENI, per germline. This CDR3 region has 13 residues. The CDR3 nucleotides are TGTGCCAGCTCACCTTCCGGGGAATATGGCTACACCTTC. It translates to CASSPSGEYGYTF.

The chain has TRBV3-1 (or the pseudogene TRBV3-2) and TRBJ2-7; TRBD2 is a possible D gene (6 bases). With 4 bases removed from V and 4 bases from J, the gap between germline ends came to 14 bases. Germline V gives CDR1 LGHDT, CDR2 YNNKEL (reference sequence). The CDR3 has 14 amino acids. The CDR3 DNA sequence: TGTGCCAGCAGCCTGGGGGACTCTACTTACGAGCAGTACTTC. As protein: CASSLGDSTYEQYF.

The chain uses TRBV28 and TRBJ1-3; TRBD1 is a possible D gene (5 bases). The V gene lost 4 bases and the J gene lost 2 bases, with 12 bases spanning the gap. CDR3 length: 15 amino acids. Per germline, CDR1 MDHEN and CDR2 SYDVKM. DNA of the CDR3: TGTGCCAGCAGTTCTTACCAGGGAACTGGAAACACCATATATTTT. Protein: CASSSYQGTGNTIYF. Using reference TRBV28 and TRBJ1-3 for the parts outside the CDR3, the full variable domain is DVKVTQSSRYLVKRTGEKVFLECVQDMDHENMFWYRQDPGLGLRLIYFSYDVKMKEKGDIPEGYSVSREKKERFSLILESASTNQTSMYLCASSSYQGTGNTIYFGEGSWLTVV.

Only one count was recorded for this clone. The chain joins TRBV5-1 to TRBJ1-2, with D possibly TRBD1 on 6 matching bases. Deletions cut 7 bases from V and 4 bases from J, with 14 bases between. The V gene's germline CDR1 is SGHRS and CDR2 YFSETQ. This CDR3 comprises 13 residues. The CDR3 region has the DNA TGCGCCAGCCGCCCAGAAGGGGGCTATGGCTACACCTTC. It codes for CASRPEGGYGYTF.

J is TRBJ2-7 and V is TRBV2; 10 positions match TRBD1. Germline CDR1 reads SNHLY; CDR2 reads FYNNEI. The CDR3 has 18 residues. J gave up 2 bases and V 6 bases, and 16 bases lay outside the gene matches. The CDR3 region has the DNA TGTGCCAGCAGGCCTACCCCCGGGACAGGGGACCCAACCTACGAGCAGTACTTC. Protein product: CASRPTPGTGDPTYEQYF.

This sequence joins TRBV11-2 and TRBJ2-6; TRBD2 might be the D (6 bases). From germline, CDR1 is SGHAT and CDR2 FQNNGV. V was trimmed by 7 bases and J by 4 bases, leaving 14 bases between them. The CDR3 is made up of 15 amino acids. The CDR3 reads CASTLFGGGANVLTF. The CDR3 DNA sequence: TGTGCCAGCACCCTCTTCGGGGGAGGGGCCAACGTCCTGACTTTC.

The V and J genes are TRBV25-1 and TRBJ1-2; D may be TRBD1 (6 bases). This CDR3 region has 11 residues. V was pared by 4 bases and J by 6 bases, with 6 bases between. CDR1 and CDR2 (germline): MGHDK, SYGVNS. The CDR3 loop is CASSGQDGYTF. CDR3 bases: TGTGCCAGCAGTGGACAGGATGGCTACACCTTC.

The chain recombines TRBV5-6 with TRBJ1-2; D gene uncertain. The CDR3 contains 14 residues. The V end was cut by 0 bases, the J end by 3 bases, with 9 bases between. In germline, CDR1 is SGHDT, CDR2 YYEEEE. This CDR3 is CASSLANLDYGYTF. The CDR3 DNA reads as TGTGCCAGCAGCTTGGCCAACCTAGACTATGGCTACACCTTC.

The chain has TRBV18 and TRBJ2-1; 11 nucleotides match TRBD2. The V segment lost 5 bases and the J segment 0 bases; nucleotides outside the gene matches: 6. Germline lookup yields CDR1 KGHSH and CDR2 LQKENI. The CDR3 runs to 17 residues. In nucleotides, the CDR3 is TGTGCCAGCTCAGGACTAGCGGGCCTCAGCTCCTACAATGAGCAGTTCTTC. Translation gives CASSGLAGLSSYNEQFF. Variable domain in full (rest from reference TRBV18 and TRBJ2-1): NAGVMQNPRHLVRRRGQEARLRCSPMKGHSHVYWYRQLPEEGLKFMVYLQKENIIDESGMPKERFSAEFPKEGPSILRIQQVVRGDSAAYFCASSGLAGLSSYNEQFFGPGTRLTVL.

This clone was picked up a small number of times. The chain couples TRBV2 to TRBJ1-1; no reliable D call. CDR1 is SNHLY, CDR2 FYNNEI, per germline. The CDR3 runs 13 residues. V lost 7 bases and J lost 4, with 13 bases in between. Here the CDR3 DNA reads TGTGCCAGCACCCTTGGCCTAGGCACTGAAGCTTTCTTT. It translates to CASTLGLGTEAFF.

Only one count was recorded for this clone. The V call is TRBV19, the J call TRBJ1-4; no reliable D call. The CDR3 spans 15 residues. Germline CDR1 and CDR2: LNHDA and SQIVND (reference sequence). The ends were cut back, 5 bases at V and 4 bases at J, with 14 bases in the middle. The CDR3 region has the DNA TGTGCCAGTAGTGAAGAAACAACCAATAATGAAAAACTGTTTTTT. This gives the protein CASSEETTNNEKLFF.

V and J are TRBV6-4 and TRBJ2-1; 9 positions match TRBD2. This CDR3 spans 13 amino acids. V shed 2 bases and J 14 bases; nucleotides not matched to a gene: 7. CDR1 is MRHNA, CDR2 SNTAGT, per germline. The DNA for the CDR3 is TGTGCCAGCAGTGACACGAATAGCGGGAGTAAGTTCTTC. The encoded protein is CASSDTNSGSKFF.

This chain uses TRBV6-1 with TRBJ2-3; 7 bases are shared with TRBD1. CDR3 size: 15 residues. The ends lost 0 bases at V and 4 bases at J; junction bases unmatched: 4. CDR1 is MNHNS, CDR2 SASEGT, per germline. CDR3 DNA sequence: TGTGCCAGCAGTGAAGCGCTTCAGGGGGCAGATACGCAGTATTTT. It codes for CASSEALQGADTQYF.

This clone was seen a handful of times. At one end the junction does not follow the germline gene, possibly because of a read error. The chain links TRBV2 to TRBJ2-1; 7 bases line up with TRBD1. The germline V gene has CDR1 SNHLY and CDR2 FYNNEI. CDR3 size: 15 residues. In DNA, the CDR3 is TGTGCCAGCAGCGAAGCCGGGACAGCCAACAATGAGCAGTTCTTC. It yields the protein CASSEAGTANNEQFF.